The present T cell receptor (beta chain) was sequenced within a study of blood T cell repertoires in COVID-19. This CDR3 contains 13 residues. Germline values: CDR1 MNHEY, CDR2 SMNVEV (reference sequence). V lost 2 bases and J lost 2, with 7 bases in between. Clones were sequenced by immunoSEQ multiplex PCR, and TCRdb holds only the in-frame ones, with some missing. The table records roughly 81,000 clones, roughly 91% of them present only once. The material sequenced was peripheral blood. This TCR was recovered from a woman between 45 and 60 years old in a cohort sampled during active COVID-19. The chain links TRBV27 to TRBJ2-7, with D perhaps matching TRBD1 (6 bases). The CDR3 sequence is CASSLQGPYEQYF. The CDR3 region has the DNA TGTGCCAGCAGTTTACAGGGGCCCTACGAGCAGTACTTC.